This TCR beta chain was profiled in a study of T-cell reconstitution after alpha-beta-depleted transplantation in children. The germline gives CDR1 SQVTM, CDR2 ANQGSEA. The germline V and J ends were trimmed by 8 bases and 3 bases, with 18 bases remaining between them. There are 14 residues in the CDR3. Comment on this clonotype: Its target is unknown.

Overall study findings and caveats: It was newly produced T cells that mostly accounted for T-cell counts and diversity one year after transplant. The study traced high day-60 TCRbeta diversity in some patients to surviving recipient T cells and thymic progenitors. Reported findings indicate that, about two months after transplant, alpha-beta T cells came from several hundred expanded clones, which were derived from non-depleted graft cells.

A TCRbeta library incorporating unique molecular identifiers was prepared. TCRdb reprocessed the PCR reads via MiXCR and lists one record per CDR3 protein. Among 550,000 to 600,000 distinct CDR3 sequences listed, 23% were seen once. V and J are TRBV29-1 and TRBJ2-3; no reliable D call. This TCR came from a boy younger than two who had a stem cell transplant for acute myeloid leukemia, so the T cells may come from the graft donor. This specimen consisted of PBMCs, mostly from graft donor cells, obtained 360 days after TCRalphabeta/CD19-depleted stem cell transplant. The CDR3 sequence: CSTTPTESTDTQYF. For the CDR3, the DNA is TGCAGCACTACCCCTACGGAATCGACAGATACGCAGTATTTT.